This T cell receptor (beta chain) was recovered during a study of graft-versus-host responses after intestinal transplantation. Study summary: Multivisceral, liver-intestinal, or isolated intestinal grafts went to recipients.

Notes on the study in general: Patients with graft-donor T cell macrochimerism had high graft-versus-host to host-versus-graft clonal ratios in allografts. An association linked early post-transplant HvG declines with peak circulating GvH clone levels.

The V end lost 2 bases, the J end lost 5 bases, and 10 bases lay between the germline ends. The CDR3 contains 13 residues. From germline, CDR1 is SEHNR and CDR2 FQNEAQ (reference sequence). A word on this clone: Antigen specificity is unknown.

Researchers processed graft tissue to release intraepithelial and lamina propria lymphocytes. TCRdb's copy holds only in-frame clones and misses some; the assay was immunoSEQ multiplex PCR. The sample contains around 20,000 clones, around three quarters of which appear only once. Sequenced here: ileum tissue, sampled 12 days after intestinal transplant. The receptor was isolated from a human patient who received an intestinal transplant, so some T cells may come from the graft donor. The gene calls are TRBV7-9 and TRBJ2-7; a possible D gene is TRBD2 (5 bases). The CDR3 loop reads CASSLRGIDEQYF. Here the CDR3 DNA reads TGTGCCAGCAGCTTACGAGGGATCGACGAGCAGTACTTC.